This entry features one TCR beta chain sequence. Its antigen is undetermined. The sample originates from a study of T cell responses to AZD1222 COVID-19 vaccine. Study as a whole: Combined were second doses at about 4 or about 12 weeks.

This CDR3 comprises 15 residues. Germline values: CDR1 LGHNA, CDR2 YSLEER. V was clipped by 0 bases and J by 4 bases, with 12 bases between them. Measured with immunoSEQ multiplex PCR; TCRdb has only the in-frame clones, and not every one. The sample carries 100,000 to 150,000 clones, over 90% recorded once. Study results and limitations: Repertoire sampling happened only post peak T cell response. The reported proportion of spike-specific TCRs targeting unmutated variant regions was nearly half.

The J gene is TRBJ1-2, the V gene TRBV4-3; no reliable D call. The receptor comes from an adult in good health. The starting material was peripheral blood, obtained on day 0 of AZD1222 vaccination. CDR3: CASSQENTFSYGYTF. DNA of the CDR3: TGCGCCAGCAGCCAAGAAAATACTTTCTCCTATGGCTACACCTTC.